The 14 T cell receptor beta chains below all came from one sample that was sequenced in a study of Ad26.COV2.S vaccination and SARS-CoV-2 variants. Stated treatment: over 15 received Ad26.COV2.S at low or high dose, single or two shots; 5 received placebo; per-sample allocation not given. Repertoires come from day 63 after the first vaccine or placebo injection. Clones were sequenced by immunoSEQ multiplex PCR, and TCRdb holds only the in-frame ones, with some missing. The table includes roughly 420,000 clones, roughly 90% detected once. The specimen comprised peripheral blood, sampled in a trial of Ad26.COV2.S vaccine versus placebo. These receptors all stem from a person between 18 and 65 years old who received the Ad26.COV2.S COVID-19 vaccine or a placebo.

The sample holds one count of this clone. The chain recombines TRBV5-1 with TRBJ2-1, with 10 bases matching TRBD1. The V segment lost 4 bases and the J segment 8 bases; nucleotides outside the gene matches: 6. Germline assignment: CDR1 SGHRS and CDR2 YFSETQ. The CDR3 sequence is 14 residues long. For the CDR3, the DNA is TGCGCCAGCAGCCTGACAGGGGGCGCGTATGAGCAGTTCTTC. Translated: CASSLTGGAYEQFF.

The chain carries TRBV4-1 and TRBJ2-7; no clear D. V gave up 1 base and J gave up 0 bases, with 7 bases separating them. CDR1 and CDR2 (germline): MGHRA, YSYEKL. CDR3 length equals 14 residues. In nucleotides, the CDR3 is TGCGCCAGCAGCCAAGGGATTTTCTCCTACGAGCAGTACTTC. Translation gives CASSQGIFSYEQYF.

The gene calls are TRBV27 and TRBJ2-7, with a tentative D call TRBD2 (5 bases). The CDR3 is 13 residues long. The V gene's germline CDR1 is MNHEY and CDR2 SMNVEV (reference sequence). Trimming took 2 bases from V and 7 from J, leaving 12 bases between them. The CDR3 DNA reads as TGTGCCAGCAGTTTAGGGAGAGAGGGTGAGCAGTACTTC. Translation: CASSLGREGEQYF.

The CDR3 region has the DNA TGCGCCAGCAGCTTGAATCCAACTAGCGGGGGCTACAATGAGCAGTTCTTC. This translates into CASSLNPTSGGYNEQFF. This chain uses TRBV5-1 with TRBJ2-1; 11 bases match TRBD2. CDR1 is SGHRS and CDR2 is YFSETQ in the germline V gene. The V segment lost 1 base and the J segment 3 bases; nucleotides outside the gene matches: 6. The CDR3 spans 17 residues.

The chain carries TRBV3-1 (or the pseudogene TRBV3-2) and TRBJ2-7, with 14 bases aligning to TRBD2. The V gene's germline CDR1 is LGHDT and CDR2 YNNKEL (reference sequence). The CDR3 totals 19 residues. V trimming: 4 bases; J trimming: 0 bases; junction bases outside the gene matches: 11. This chain's CDR3 is CASSPSSGTSGGSSYEQYF. The CDR3 DNA sequence: TGTGCCAGCAGCCCCAGCTCCGGGACTAGCGGGGGCAGCTCCTACGAGCAGTACTTC.

V and J are TRBV9 and TRBJ2-1; 12 nucleotides line up with TRBD2. Germline V gives CDR1 SGDLS, CDR2 YYNGEE. The CDR3 is 15 residues long. The J segment lost 4 bases and the V segment lost 3 bases, leaving 2 bases of the junction unmatched. Here the CDR3 DNA reads TGTGCCAGCAGCGCAGGACTAGCGGGATACAATGAGCAGTTCTTC. Protein product: CASSAGLAGYNEQFF.

The V call is TRBV13, the J call TRBJ2-1; D uncertain. Germline loops: CDR1 PRHDT, CDR2 FYEKMQ (reference sequence). V was cut by 4 bases and J by 3 bases, with 13 bases left in between. The CDR3 runs 15 residues. As DNA, the CDR3 is TGTGCCAGCAGCTCTGACTCGAACGGCTACAATGAGCAGTTCTTC. Translated, it gives CASSSDSNGYNEQFF.

The chain has TRBV10-3 and TRBJ2-2; 9 nucleotides line up with TRBD2. The V gene end was trimmed by 3 bases and the J gene end by 1 base; junction bases not matched to a gene: 12. Germline V gene data show CDR1 as ENHRY and CDR2 as SYGVKD. The CDR3 runs to 19 residues. Here the CDR3 DNA reads TGTGCCATCAGTGACCTTGTGCGGGGGGGCCTTGTGAACACCGGGGAGCTGTTTTTT. This codes for CAISDLVRGGLVNTGELFF.

This chain joins TRBV7-2 and TRBJ2-5, with D tentatively TRBD1 (5 bases). Between the trimmed V and J ends, which lost 3 bases and 5 bases, there was a span of 13 bases. Germline V gives CDR1 SGHTA, CDR2 FQGNSA. The CDR3 loop spans 14 amino acids. CDR3 DNA sequence: TGTGCCAGCAGCTTGTTCCAGGGTGCGGAGACCCAGTACTTC. As protein: CASSLFQGAETQYF.

V and J are TRBV4-1 and TRBJ2-5, with D perhaps matching TRBD1 (6 bases). Trimming took 1 base from V and 5 from J, leaving 17 bases between them. This CDR3 has 16 residues. CDR1 and CDR2 (germline): MGHRA, YSYEKL. CDR3 sequence: CASSQVRGQRQETQYF. The CDR3 region has the DNA TGCGCCAGCAGCCAAGTCCGAGGACAGAGGCAGGAGACCCAGTACTTC.

V usage is TRBV30 and J usage is TRBJ2-4; 8 nucleotides line up with TRBD1. J was trimmed by 6 bases and V by 4 bases; bases with no gene match: 8. The CDR3 is 14 residues long. From germline, CDR1 is GTSNPN and CDR2 SVGIG (reference sequence). The CDR3 here is CAWNWGRGRNIQYF. The CDR3 DNA reads TGTGCCTGGAACTGGGGCAGGGGGCGAAACATTCAGTACTTC.

The chain uses TRBV5-8 and TRBJ1-5; TRBD1 is a possible D gene (5 bases). The CDR3 has 17 residues. Trimming took 4 bases from V and 11 from J, leaving 28 bases between them. CDR1 is SGHTS and CDR2 is YDEGEE in the germline V gene. The DNA of the CDR3 is TGTGCCAGCAGCCCGACTCGGCGCGGGGGATCAGGGAAGGCCCAGCATTTT. This translates into CASSPTRRGGSGKAQHF.

This rearrangement joins TRBV3-1 (or the pseudogene TRBV3-2) to TRBJ1-1; TRBD1 aligns across 8 bases. V was pared by 1 base and J by 9 bases, with 7 bases of the junction left unmatched. Looked up from germline, CDR1 is LGHDT and CDR2 is YNNKEL (reference sequence). The CDR3 totals 14 residues. This CDR3 is CASSQVEDREKAFF. The CDR3 DNA is TGTGCCAGCAGCCAAGTGGAGGACAGGGAAAAAGCTTTCTTT.

The CDR3 DNA follows: TGTGCCAGCAGCCAAGCGAACAGTGGAGCTGAAGCTTTCTTT. It yields the protein CASSQANSGAEAFF. The chain has TRBV16 and TRBJ1-1, with D unclear. Germline CDR1 and CDR2: KGHSY and FQNENV. The CDR3 contains 14 residues. V dropped 2 bases and J dropped 6 bases, with 13 bases sitting between them.